This T cell receptor beta chain was captured in a study of blood T cell repertoires in COVID-19. The wider study: From the United States, Italy and Spain came samples of acute and convalescent COVID-19.

V gave up 9 bases and J gave up 10 bases; unmatched junction bases: 14. The CDR3 is 14 residues long. The germline CDR1 and CDR2 sequences are MGHDK and SYGVNS. Profiling relied on immunoSEQ multiplex PCR, and the TCRdb table lists in-frame clones only, not all of them. This sample has approximately 260,000 clones, with approximately 79% found just once. This receptor was identified in a woman aged 40-49 years with active or convalescent COVID-19. The sequencing sample was made of peripheral blood. The chain couples TRBV25-1 to TRBJ1-4; 7 positions agree with TRBD1. The CDR3 is CASREGQDSGKLFF. The CDR3 DNA sequence: TGTGCCAGTAGAGAAGGACAGGATAGCGGAAAACTGTTTTTT.